The sequence of this TCR beta chain was determined in a study of T cells in narcolepsy (dated by TCRdb to 2016 to 2018). Concerning the study at large: The study enrolled patients with narcolepsy type 1 or type 2 (NT1, NT2) together with healthy control donors. The study sought autoreactive T cells targeting hypocretin neuron self-antigens (hypocretin, TRIB2) in narcolepsy patients, using TCR Vbeta sequencing to track clonotypes in blood and CSF. Findings and caveats that apply to the study as a whole: According to the report, autoreactive clonotypes were detected serially in the blood of the same patients and of different patients, but not in healthy controls. Some blood memory CD4+ repertoires from patients and controls contained no sequences matching autoreactive T cell clones. Patients and controls had similar numbers of sequenced blood memory CD4+ clonotypes, with averages of about 39,494 in patients and some 35,000 in controls. HCRT-specific and TRIB2-specific autoreactive clonotypes were highlighted in plots that compared CD4+ T cell clonotypes in CSF versus blood from the same patient.

The library was generated by the immunoSEQ multiplex PCR assay. TCRdb took over this immuneACCESS table, retaining in-frame rearrangements with V and J assigned. Such tables are incomplete; in checked studies, under half of the missing clones stem from an unresolved V gene, and the remainder is unexplained. The sample contains about 34,000 clones, around four fifths of them found a single time. Of the sample, approximately 2.7% falls within the top ten clones. For TCR Vbeta sequencing, memory CD4+ T cells were sorted ex vivo from the peripheral blood of narcolepsy patients and healthy controls. The germline V gene specifies SGHAT as CDR1 and FQNNGV as CDR2. V loses 8 bases at its end and J loses 7 bases; junction bases beyond the gene matches: 15. Spanning cysteine to phenylalanine, the CDR3 consists of 15 amino acids. Just the 45-base CDR3 DNA is kept, in frame starting at base 1. In this sample, this clone turned up a few times. This clone's antigen is unknown. Per-base qualities were not stored, and no clone one base away is much larger. In the same sample, other DNA sequences code for this CDR3.

What was sequenced was CD45RA- memory CD4+ T cells from PBMCs. The cell subset or site label, as the study defines it: memory T cells sorted ex vivo from peripheral blood. The TCR was taken from a human donor with narcolepsy. The rearrangement joined TRBV11-2 to TRBJ2-7, with 9 middle bases fitting TRBD2. Here the CDR3 is given as CASRPMSRGGGEQYF. In nucleotides, the sequence is TGTGCCAGCCGGCCCATGTCGCGGGGGGGCGGGGAGCAGTACTTC.